The rows below give T cell receptor beta chains drawn from one sample of a study of T cells in localized non-small cell lung cancer. Here immunoSEQ multiplex PCR was the method, and the copy in TCRdb shows in-frame clones only, minus some. The sample lists roughly 2,500 clones, about 26% seen once, with 6.5% to 9% in the top ten. The input for sequencing was lung tumor tissue, taken before any cancer treatment. The origin of the receptors is a male donor aged 60 or over with stage II squamous cell lung carcinoma. Both conserved end residues are part of each CDR3. D genes are given only for firm matches. The size of a clone is reported for some rows only, either as once, few or many, or as a class for expanded clones.

length,D,size,J,V,DNA,CDR3
15,.,.,TRBJ2-7,TRBV15,TGTGCCACCAGCAGAGATCGAGGGGGGATCTACGAGCAGTACTTC,CATSRDRGGIYEQYF
14,.,.,TRBJ1-4,TRBV9,TGTGCCAGCAGTGCGGACAGCGCCTCCGAAAAACTGTTTTTT,CASSADSASEKLFF
13,.,.,TRBJ1-2,TRBV18,TGTGCCAGCTCAGACCAGGGGAACTATGGCTACACCTTC,CASSDQGNYGYTF
13,TRBD1,.,TRBJ1-2,TRBV30,TGTGCCTGGAACGATAAAGACAGGGGCGGCTACACCTTC,CAWNDKDRGGYTF
13,.,once,TRBJ1-6,TRBV30,TGTGCCTGGAGTGCGGGAGGAAGGTTGCCCCTCCACTTT,CAWSAGGRLPLHF
14,TRBD1,medium-sized,TRBJ2-3,TRBV11-3,TGTGCCAGCAGCAAACAGGGGGCGTCAGATACGCAGTATTTT,CASSKQGASDTQYF
13,.,.,TRBJ2-6,TRBV18,TGTGCCAGCTCACCGTCTGGGGCCAACGTCCTGACTTTC,CASSPSGANVLTF
16,.,.,TRBJ2-7,TRBV28,TGTGCCAGCAGTTTATGGGGCAAGGACTTGGCCTACGAGCAGTACTTC,CASSLWGKDLAYEQYF
15,TRBD1,.,TRBJ2-7,TRBV7-2,TGTGCCAGAAGCCCGGGACAGTTTTACTCCTACGAGCAGTACTTC,CARSPGQFYSYEQYF
14,.,.,TRBJ2-2,TRBV5-1,TGCGCCAGCAGCTTGGTGGGCTCTGGAGGGGAGCTGTTTTTT,CASSLVGSGGELFF
13,.,few,TRBJ2-5,TRBV19,TGTGCCAGTAGTATACGTCTGGGGGAGACCCAGTACTTC,CASSIRLGETQYF
14,.,.,TRBJ2-2,TRBV14,TGTGCCAGCAGCCAAGTGCCGCAGTACGGGGAGCTGTTTTTT,CASSQVPQYGELFF
13,.,few,TRBJ1-1,TRBV19,TGTGCCAGTAGTATAGTTCTGAACACTGAAGCTTTCTTT,CASSIVLNTEAFF
13,TRBD1,few,TRBJ1-1,TRBV7-1,TGTGCCAGCAGCTTAGCGCAAGGGGGCAGGGCTTTCTTT,CASSLAQGGRAFF
13,TRBD2,once,TRBJ2-2,TRBV10-2,TGCGCCAGCAGTGATCGGGGGGCCGGGGAGCTGTTTTTT,CASSDRGAGELFF
15,TRBD1,few,TRBJ1-5,TRBV7-6,TGTGCCAGCAGCTTAGGGGACAGGGGCTATCAGCCCCAGCATTTT,CASSLGDRGYQPQHF